This T cell receptor beta chain was captured by sequencing in a study of T-cell memory formation after mild COVID-19 (dated by TCRdb to 2020 to 2022). Concerning the study at large: TCR sequence clusters from the two donors were found to be largely donor specific. In a couple of donors, T-cell clones that expanded and contracted after mild COVID-19 were tracked by sequencing TCRalpha and TCRbeta repertoires over time. The cohort comprised two young, previously healthy adult volunteers, one female and one male.

Findings and caveats that apply to the study as a whole: From day 15 to 85, contracting clones showed balanced CD4/CD8 phenotypes, whereas a second wave of clones that expanded from day 15 to 37 leaned towards CD4+. Contracting CD4+ clones appeared mostly in the CM and EM memory subsets, whereas CD8+ clones were enriched in EMRA. Some responding clones were detected in pre-infection memory, which suggested that pre-existing cross-reactive memory T cells had joined the SARS-CoV-2 response. The study covered only two mild cases, and larger cohorts including severe cases with pre-infection samples were considered necessary. The second-wave clones that peaked on day 37 were not confirmed to be SARS-CoV-2 specific.

TCRdb lists the instrument as Illumina NovaSeq 6000. TCRalpha and TCRbeta cDNA libraries were built by 5'RACE with constant-segment primers, adding sample barcodes and unique molecular identifiers. RNA was extracted from every sample with Trizol reagent. Amplification of the libraries took two PCR steps, and the second step added a second sample barcode plus Illumina TruSeq adapters. Sequencing of the libraries was done on an Illumina NovaSeq, producing 2 x 150 bp paired-end reads. In the paper's pipeline: With migec v1.2.7, reads were demultiplexed and then collapsed into UMI-guided consensus sequences. Using mixcr v2.1.11, the UMI consensuses were aligned to TRA and TRB V and J templates and assembled into clonotypes. Clonotypes were classified as expanded or contracted when called significant by both edgeR and NoisET, with noise models trained on biological replicates. edgeR calls used a false discovery rate-adjusted p below 0.01 and a log2 fold-change threshold of 1. As an exploratory analysis of dynamics, max-normalized trajectories of the 1000 most abundant clonotypes were examined with PCA combined with hierarchical clustering. The CD4 or CD8 phenotype of responding clones was assigned using the separately sequenced CD4+ and CD8+ repertoires. The public reads were run again by TCRdb, first through fastp at Q25 and then through MiXCR, and only productive beta chains were kept. When rows share a CDR3 protein, they turn into one entry using the most common DNA and genes. V and J calls and clone size were set by TCRdb, not the authors. The sample data list 250,000 to 350,000 distinct CDR3 sequences, and about 17% of these were observed just once. The top ten clonotypes cover approximately 25% of the sample.

The table lists this clonotype with a few counts. Its specific antigen is unknown. Per-nucleotide qualities are absent, and no much larger clonotype sits a single base away. The germline V gene specifies LGHNA as CDR1 and YSLEER as CDR2. Including cysteine and phenylalanine, the CDR3 has 14 amino acids. The kept DNA is CDR3 alone, 42 bases in frame from the first base. Trimming removed 2 bases from V and 7 bases from J; the gene matches leave 2 bases unexplained. Ficoll-Paque density gradient centrifugation was the method used to isolate PBMCs. The sequencing input was PBMCs or a T cell subset sorted from them (not recorded which). The V and J segments used are TRBV4-3 and TRBJ2-3; TRBD2 lines up with 11 middle nucleotides. The clonotype originates from a man younger than 35 who had mild COVID-19 (a few samples of this study predate the infection). The sample titles of this study are shuffled in the database, so cell type and time point are left out; the donor was told from shared clones. Here is the DNA: TGCGCCAGCAGCCAACTAGCGGGGGGAAATACGCAGTATTTT. This codes for CASSQLAGGNTQYF.